This TCR beta chain was sequenced during a study of cytomegalovirus exposure and HLA in healthy donors. Study information: Genotyping of 400 or so donors showed that 80% to 85% belonged to the Caucasian-associated ancestry cluster.

Germline CDR1 is MNHEY and CDR2 is SMNVEV (reference sequence). Trimming removed 4 bases from V and 7 bases from J; junction bases left unmatched: 8. The CDR3 spans 15 residues. The PCR was carried out with 60 Vbeta primers and 13 Jbeta primers. The assay was immunoSEQ multiplex PCR, and TCRdb's table has in-frame clones only and misses some. The sample has 90,000 to 150,000 clones, 60% to 85% seen once; the top ten hold almost 5%. The sequence was collected from a man aged 50-60 years in good health and CMV-seropositive. J is TRBJ1-2 and V is TRBV27, with 11 bases lining up with TRBD1. Sequences were obtained from PBMCs. In DNA, the CDR3 is TGTGCCAGCAGTTCCGCGGGACAGGGGGAAAGTGGCTACACCTTC. Amino acids: CASSSAGQGESGYTF.